The rows below give T cell receptor beta chains drawn from one sample of a study of Ad26.COV2.S vaccination and SARS-CoV-2 variants. Repertoires were generated with immunoSEQ multiplex PCR, while TCRdb's copy carries only in-frame clones and drops some. Of 300,000 to 400,000 clones listed, under 95% were seen once; the top ten hold roughly 3.9%. This specimen was peripheral blood, taken after recovery from COVID-19. The receptors originated from a human donor who had recovered from COVID-19. The CDR3 runs from the conserved cysteine through the conserved F or W. D genes are given only for firm matches. Where a row states a size, it is once, few, many or the class of an expanded clone; other rows omit it.

D: .; size: .; V: TRBV7-9; J: TRBJ2-1; DNA: TGTGCCAGCAGCCCGGCAAGGATCGCGGATGAGCAGTTCTTC; CDR3: CASSPARIADEQFF
D: .; size: .; V: TRBV2; J: TRBJ2-7; DNA: TGTGCCAGTAGAAGCGGCTCGATCTCCTACGAGCAGTACTTC; CDR3: CASRSGSISYEQYF
D: .; size: .; V: TRBV6-5; J: TRBJ2-3; DNA: TGTGCCAGCAGTTACTTCGGCGGGGGCGTCGCAGATACGCAGTATTTT; CDR3: CASSYFGGGVADTQYF
D: .; size: .; V: TRBV29-1; J: TRBJ1-2; DNA: TGCAGCGTTAGGGGGGGTCATGGGGCAAACTATGGCTACACCTTC; CDR3: CSVRGGHGANYGYTF
D: .; size: .; V: TRBV7-2; J: TRBJ1-1; DNA: TGTGCCAGCAGCTTAGACGGTGTGAACACTGAAGCTTTCTTT; CDR3: CASSLDGVNTEAFF
D: TRBD2; size: .; V: TRBV7-9; J: TRBJ2-7; DNA: TGTGCCAGCAGCTTAGGTCCTAGCGGGGGGCCAGGCGAGCAGTACTTC; CDR3: CASSLGPSGGPGEQYF
D: .; size: .; V: TRBV3-1/TRBV3-2; J: TRBJ1-6; DNA: TGTGCCAGCAGCCAAGAGGGCAGGGGTAACTTTGGATCACCCCTCCACTTT; CDR3: CASSQEGRGNFGSPLHF
D: TRBD1; size: .; V: TRBV27; J: TRBJ1-4; DNA: TGTGCCAGCAGTTTAACCGGGACAGGCATGGAAAAACTGTTTTTT; CDR3: CASSLTGTGMEKLFF
D: .; size: .; V: TRBV7-2; J: TRBJ1-2; DNA: TGTGCCAGCAGCCCCTACATAACTAACTATGGCTACACCTTC; CDR3: CASSPYITNYGYTF
D: .; size: .; V: TRBV7-8; J: TRBJ1-6; DNA: TGTGCCAGCAGTTTCGGACAGTCGAGCTCCTATAATTCACCCCTCCACTTT; CDR3: CASSFGQSSSYNSPLHF
D: .; size: .; V: TRBV15; J: TRBJ1-1; DNA: TGTGCCACCAGCACCACGGGGAACACTGAAGCTTTCTTT; CDR3: CATSTTGNTEAFF
D: .; size: once; V: TRBV18; J: TRBJ1-2; DNA: TGTGCCAGCTCACCTTGGGAGGCAACTAACTATGGCTACACCTTC; CDR3: CASSPWEATNYGYTF
D: .; size: .; V: TRBV2; J: TRBJ1-4; DNA: TGTGCCAGCACTGGGTCAACGGGGGCGGGTGAAAAACTGTTTTTT; CDR3: CASTGSTGAGEKLFF
D: TRBD2; size: .; V: TRBV18; J: TRBJ2-3; DNA: TGTGCCAGCTCACCACGGACTAGCGGGGGGGCTTCAGATACGCAGTATTTT; CDR3: CASSPRTSGGASDTQYF
D: .; size: .; V: TRBV19; J: TRBJ1-2; DNA: TGTGCCAGTAGTATGACGGGGTGGGGTACCTATGGCTACACCTTC; CDR3: CASSMTGWGTYGYTF
D: .; size: few; V: TRBV6-5; J: TRBJ1-1; DNA: TGTGCCAGCAGCTCGGGACTGGGTGGGACTGAAGCTTTCTTT; CDR3: CASSSGLGGTEAFF
D: TRBD1; size: .; V: TRBV27; J: TRBJ2-1; DNA: TGTGCCAGCATCGGACAGGGTGGAATCAGTGAGCAGTTCTTC; CDR3: CASIGQGGISEQFF
D: TRBD2; size: once; V: TRBV11-2; J: TRBJ2-1; DNA: TGTGCCAGCAGCTTAGAGTCCCTAGCGGGACTTTACAATGAGCAGTTCTTC; CDR3: CASSLESLAGLYNEQFF
D: TRBD1; size: once; V: TRBV23-1; J: TRBJ1-6; DNA: TGCGCCAGCAGTAATCCGGGACAGGATTGGAATTCACCCCTCCACTTT; CDR3: CASSNPGQDWNSPLHF
D: TRBD1; size: once; V: TRBV19; J: TRBJ1-1; DNA: TGTGCCAGTAGTATGGGGACAGGGCCCCCGTTGGACACTGAAGCTTTCTTT; CDR3: CASSMGTGPPLDTEAFF
D: .; size: few; V: TRBV6-6; J: TRBJ1-6; DNA: TGTGCCAGCAGCCCACGCCGGGACACCAATTCACCCCTCCACTTT; CDR3: CASSPRRDTNSPLHF
D: TRBD1; size: few; V: TRBV4-2; J: TRBJ1-5; DNA: TGTGCCAGCAGCCAAGTGGGTCTGACAGGGCGGGGGGACGCCCAGCATTTT; CDR3: CASSQVGLTGRGDAQHF
D: .; size: .; V: TRBV11-2; J: TRBJ2-3; DNA: TGTGCCAGCAGCCGTCACCCGGACTTTAGCACAGATACGCAGTATTTT; CDR3: CASSRHPDFSTDTQYF
D: .; size: .; V: TRBV27; J: TRBJ2-7; DNA: TGTGCCAGCAGTCCGGGGAACTTCTACGAGCAGTACTTC; CDR3: CASSPGNFYEQYF
D: TRBD1; size: .; V: TRBV9; J: TRBJ2-2; DNA: TGTGCCAGCAGCGCCCCGGGACAGGGAGGGCCCGGGGAGCTGTTTTTT; CDR3: CASSAPGQGGPGELFF
D: .; size: once; V: TRBV2; J: TRBJ1-2; DNA: TGTGCCAGCACCTTGGGGGGGATCTATGGCTACACCTTC; CDR3: CASTLGGIYGYTF
D: .; size: few; V: TRBV4-1; J: TRBJ2-3; DNA: TGCGCCAGCAGCCCCCTTCGGTTTGACGGAGATACGCAGTATTTT; CDR3: CASSPLRFDGDTQYF
D: .; size: many; V: TRBV7-9; J: TRBJ2-5; DNA: TGTGCCAGCACCACCGAAGGGGACGAGACCCAGTACTTC; CDR3: CASTTEGDETQYF
D: .; size: .; V: TRBV6-5; J: TRBJ1-4; DNA: TGTGCCAGCAGTTACTCAAGGCGGCAGGCCAATGAAAAACTGTTTTTT; CDR3: CASSYSRRQANEKLFF
D: TRBD1; size: once; V: TRBV6-2/TRBV6-3; J: TRBJ2-5; DNA: TGTGCCAGCAGTTTGGGACAGGGTGTTTTGGAAGAGACCCAGTACTTC; CDR3: CASSLGQGVLEETQYF
D: TRBD1; size: .; V: TRBV7-6; J: TRBJ2-1; DNA: TGTGCCAGCAGCTTAATGGGACAGTACAATGAGCAGTTCTTC; CDR3: CASSLMGQYNEQFF
D: .; size: .; V: TRBV27; J: TRBJ2-5; DNA: TGTGCCAGCAGTTCCCTCGGGGCTTCTAAGGAGACCCAGTACTTC; CDR3: CASSSLGASKETQYF
D: .; size: .; V: TRBV6-5; J: TRBJ2-7; DNA: TGTGCCAGCAGTTACCAGGACCCAAGCTCCTACGAGCAGTACTTC; CDR3: CASSYQDPSSYEQYF
D: TRBD1; size: .; V: TRBV7-8; J: TRBJ1-2; DNA: TGTGCCAGCAGCTTATATTTCGACCAGGGGGCTGGGACCGGCTACACCTTC; CDR3: CASSLYFDQGAGTGYTF
D: TRBD1; size: .; V: TRBV10-3; J: TRBJ2-5; DNA: TGTGCCATCAGGGCAGACACAGGGGTAGGGACCCAGTACTTC; CDR3: CAIRADTGVGTQYF
D: TRBD1; size: .; V: TRBV5-1; J: TRBJ1-5; DNA: TGCGCCAGCAGCCTGGGACAGGGAGACAATCAGCCCCAGCATTTT; CDR3: CASSLGQGDNQPQHF
D: .; size: .; V: TRBV6-5; J: TRBJ1-1; DNA: TGTGCCAGCAGTTACTCGGTAACAGGGGAAGCTTTCTTT; CDR3: CASSYSVTGEAFF